Below, 14 T cell receptor beta chains from the same sample are listed, as sequenced in a study of beta chain features in type 1 diabetes. Broader study findings: Among all four CD4+ subsets, Type 1 diabetes patients had TCRB CDR3s that were moderately but significantly shorter.

Since all of the isolated RNA was reverse transcribed, expressed TCRB transcripts were what got sequenced. Here immunoSEQ multiplex PCR was the method, and the copy in TCRdb shows in-frame clones only, minus some. The sample records hundreds of thousands of clones, over 12% being singletons. No antigen has been assigned to these receptors. The source material was naive CD4+ T cells from blood. The receptors stem from a young man with type 1 diabetes.

Details on this clone: This CDR3 is also generated by other DNA sequences in the sample. The CDR3 loop reads CSVAGQGYEQYF. For the CDR3, the DNA is TGCAGCGTTGCGGGACAGGGCTACGAGCAGTACTTC. The chain employs TRBV29-1 and TRBJ2-7, with 9 bases identical to TRBD1. V lost 4 bases to trimming and J lost 3 bases; unmatched junction nucleotides: 1. This CDR3 is built from 12 residues. CDR1 is SQVTM, CDR2 ANQGSEA, per germline.

This clone appeared a few times. V usage is TRBV6-5 and J usage is TRBJ1-2; 8 bases fit TRBD1. Germline assignment: CDR1 MNHEY and CDR2 SVGAGI. V shed 5 bases and J 7 bases; nucleotides not matched to a gene: 3. The CDR3 has 12 residues. CDR3 DNA: TGTGCCAGCAGTCTTGGACAGGGTGGCTACACCTTC. It codes for CASSLGQGGYTF.

This clone was counted a few times. This sequence joins TRBV9 and TRBJ1-1, with 7 bases that match TRBD1. Trimming at V came to 3 bases and at J to 11 bases, leaving 13 bases not matched to a gene. CDR1 and CDR2 (germline): SGDLS, YYNGEE. The CDR3 has 14 residues. Written as DNA, the CDR3 is TGTGCCAGCAGCGCAGGAAGACAGGGCATGGTGGCTTTCTTT. Its protein is CASSAGRQGMVAFF.

This chain joins TRBV10-1 and TRBJ2-1, with D possibly TRBD2 on 6 matching bases. The CDR3 totals 11 residues. Germline V lookup: CDR1 WNHNN, CDR2 SYGVQD (reference sequence). V was cut by 6 bases and J by 13 bases, with 13 bases left in between. CDR3 protein: CASSRDSHQFF. CDR3 nucleotide sequence: TGCGCCAGCAGCCGGGACTCTCATCAGTTCTTC.

V and J are TRBV5-1 and TRBJ2-5, with 12 bases matching TRBD2. The V and J ends lost 4 bases and 5 bases, in that order; junction bases with no gene match: 6. Germline V gene sequence: CDR1 SGHRS, CDR2 YFSETQ. This CDR3 contains 15 residues. Here the CDR3 reads CASSHQTSGSETQYF. CDR3 coding DNA: TGCGCCAGCAGCCACCAGACTAGCGGGAGTGAGACCCAGTACTTC. Together with reference TRBV5-1 and TRBJ2-5, the CDR3 gives the full variable domain: KAGVTQTPRYLIKTRGQQVTLSCSPISGHRSVSWYQQTPGQGLQFLFEYFSETQRNKGNFPGRFSGRQFSNSRSEMNVSTLELGDSALYLCASSHQTSGSETQYFGPGTRLLVL.

The rearrangement links TRBV7-6 to TRBJ2-1; 13 bases line up with TRBD2. With 2 bases clipped from V and 4 bases from J, the junction kept 11 bases outside the gene matches. This CDR3 is 19 amino acids long. Germline CDR1 SGHVS, CDR2 FNYEAQ. The CDR3 DNA is TGTGCCAGCAGCTTACCGATGGGACTAGCGGGGCGAAGATACAATGAGCAGTTCTTC. Its translation is CASSLPMGLAGRRYNEQFF. Combining the CDR3 with reference TRBV7-6 and TRBJ2-1 gives the whole variable domain GAGVSQSPRYKVTKRGQDVALRCDPISGHVSLYWYRQALGQGPEFLTYFNYEAQQDKSGLPNDRFSAERPEGSISTLTIQRTEQRDSAMYRCASSLPMGLAGRRYNEQFFGPGTRLTVL.

The J gene is TRBJ1-3, the V gene TRBV5-4, with 7 bases fitting TRBD1. Per germline, CDR1 SGHNT and CDR2 YYREEE (reference sequence). J gave up 1 base and V 4 bases, and 2 bases lay outside the gene matches. This CDR3 has 14 amino acids. The CDR3 reads CASSAQGSGNTIYF. The CDR3 DNA is TGTGCCAGCAGCGCACAGGGGTCTGGAAACACCATATATTTT.

This clone was seen a handful of times. This rearrangement joins TRBV30 to TRBJ2-7; D perhaps matches TRBD1 (7 bases). Deletions cut 2 bases from V and 3 bases from J, with 23 bases between. CDR1 and CDR2 (germline): GTSNPN, SVGIG (reference sequence). The CDR3 is made up of 17 amino acids. For the CDR3, the DNA is TGTGCCTGGAGTCTAGGACCGGGCGGGGACAGACTCTACGAGCAGTACTTC. Its translation: CAWSLGPGGDRLYEQYF.

This rearrangement joins TRBV28 to TRBJ2-1; 10 positions agree with TRBD2. The trim removed 6 bases at V and 6 bases at J, leaving 8 bases unmatched. This CDR3 is built from 15 residues. The germline gives CDR1 MDHEN, CDR2 SYDVKM. The CDR3 bases are TGTGCCAGCAGATCTAGCGGGAGTCGGGTCAATGAGCAGTTCTTC. It translates to CASRSSGSRVNEQFF.

The rearrangement links TRBV19 to TRBJ1-5, with 9 nucleotides matching TRBD1. Germline-derived CDR1 and CDR2 are LNHDA and SQIVND (reference sequence). The CDR3 has 15 amino acids. The J segment lost 5 bases and the V segment lost 10 bases, leaving 12 bases of the junction unmatched. The CDR3 bases are TGTGCCACCCAAGTAGGGACAGGGTACGATCAGCCCCAGCATTTT. Residues: CATQVGTGYDQPQHF.

This clone has more than one count but fewer than ten. This chain links TRBV18 with TRBJ2-2, with a weak D call TRBD2 (5 bases). Deletions cut 3 bases from V and 2 bases from J, with 10 bases between. This CDR3 is 15 amino acids long. Germline V gives CDR1 KGHSH, CDR2 LQKENI. The CDR3 is CASSPSGGNTGELFF. DNA of the CDR3: TGTGCCAGCTCACCGTCCGGAGGAAACACCGGGGAGCTGTTTTTT.

J is TRBJ2-4 and V is TRBV18, with 7 positions matching TRBD2. The CDR3 has 15 amino acids. The germline V gene encodes CDR1 KGHSH and CDR2 LQKENI. The J segment lost 6 bases and the V segment lost 3 bases, leaving 8 bases of the junction unmatched. The DNA of the CDR3 is TGTGCCAGCTCACCTCCCCATCCGGGGGGAAACATTCAGTACTTC. Encoded protein: CASSPPHPGGNIQYF.

This sequence joins TRBV6-1 and TRBJ2-1; TRBD2 agrees at 7 bases. CDR1 is MNHNS, CDR2 SASEGT, per germline. The CDR3 length is 15 residues. After removal of 10 bases from V and 3 bases from J, the junction contained 12 bases not matched to a gene. This chain's CDR3 is CATHLAGVVYNEQFF. DNA for the CDR3: TGTGCCACCCACCTGGCGGGAGTTGTCTACAATGAGCAGTTCTTC.

V gene TRBV27 combines with J gene TRBJ2-4; possibly TRBD1 for D (6 bases). The V end was cut by 0 bases, the J end by 0 bases, with 18 bases between. Germline V lookup: CDR1 MNHEY, CDR2 SMNVEV (reference sequence). The CDR3 is 19 amino acids. This CDR3 is CASSLSVRGDALAKNIQYF. CDR3 bases: TGTGCCAGCAGTTTATCGGTCAGGGGAGATGCCCTAGCCAAAAACATTCAGTACTTC.